The next 9 T cell receptor beta chains were all read from a single sample in a study of molecular identifiers for immune sequencing clone quantification. MiXCR, run by TCRdb on the PCR reads, gives a single entry per CDR3 protein. The sample records roughly 630,000 distinct CDR3 sequences, about 25% being singletons. The sample consisted of naive CD8+ T cells from blood, with Jurkat cell RNA spiked in. Described subset: FACS-sorted CD8+CD4-CCR7+CD45RA+ naive T cells. These receptors were obtained from a human donor in good health. Some libraries in this study had Jurkat cell RNA spiked in.

The chain recombines TRBV27 with TRBJ2-3; 7 nucleotides align to TRBD1. With V trimmed by 7 bases and J by 5 bases, 12 bases remained unmatched. The CDR3 has 15 amino acids. Germline V CDR1 and CDR2: MNHEY, SMNVEV (reference sequence). The CDR3 here is CASNSVRDSEDTQYF. CDR3 nucleotide sequence: TGTGCCAGCAATTCCGTCCGGGACAGCGAAGATACGCAGTATTTT.

With regard to this clonotype: This may be a read error, as it is one base from a much larger clone. The chain is built from TRBV29-1 and TRBJ2-7; TRBD1 aligns across 11 bases. V gave up 5 bases and J gave up 5 bases; unmatched junction bases: 2. This CDR3 region has 12 residues. Germline V lookup: CDR1 SQVTM, CDR2 ANQGSEA. The CDR3 nucleotides are TGCAGCGTTCGGACAGGGGGCAACGAGCAGTACTTC. This gives the protein CSVRTGGNEQYF.

V is TRBV20-1 and J is TRBJ1-3; D uncertain. The V end was cut by 0 bases, the J end by 4 bases, with 7 bases between. CDR1 and CDR2 (germline): DFQATT, SNEGSKA (reference sequence). This CDR3 comprises 13 residues. The CDR3 DNA sequence: TGCAGTGCTAGAGATCTTCGGGGAAACACCATATATTTT. Encoded protein: CSARDLRGNTIYF.

Comment on this clonotype: A much larger clone differs by one base, so this may be a read error. The gene calls are TRBV12-3 or TRBV12-4 and TRBJ2-3; D may be TRBD2 (7 bases). This CDR3 spans 17 amino acids. The CDR3 region has the DNA TGTGCCAGCTGTTTATTTGCGGGGGCCCTAGGCACAGATACGCAGTATTTT. It is translated as CASCLFAGALGTDTQYF.

Worth noting for this clonotype: One base away lies a much larger clone, so this may be a sequencing read error. As DNA, the CDR3 is TGCAGTGCTAGGGGCCCGGGACAGGGGGCTGCCGAGCAGTACTTC. Its translation is CSARGPGQGAAEQYF. V and J are TRBV20-1 and TRBJ2-7, with 12 positions matching TRBD1. Germline CDR1 and CDR2: DFQATT and SNEGSKA (reference sequence). The CDR3 sequence is 15 residues long. V was pared by 3 bases and J by 6 bases, with 9 bases of the junction left unmatched.

Comments on this clonotype: Being one base from a much bigger clone, this may be a read error. The CDR3 loop reads CSARQHTEAFF. The CDR3 DNA is TGCAGTGCTAGGCAGCACACTGAAGCTTTCTTT. This chain connects TRBV20-1 to TRBJ1-1; no reliable D call. Trimming left V 3 bases short and J 3 bases short, with 5 bases between. This CDR3 spans 11 amino acids. CDR1 is DFQATT and CDR2 is SNEGSKA in the germline V gene (reference sequence).

The V and J genes are TRBV6-2 or TRBV6-3 and TRBJ1-2; a possible D gene is TRBD1 (5 bases). Germline V gives CDR1 MNHEY, CDR2 SVGEGT. Trimming removed 5 bases from V and 6 bases from J, with 22 bases in between. This CDR3 contains 16 residues. The CDR3 nucleotides read TGTGCCAGCAGTGAATTCCAAGGGGCCCTGGACAATGGCTACACCTTC. Amino acids: CASSEFQGALDNGYTF.

About this clonotype: At one of its ends the junction is not consistent with the germline gene, which may arise from a read error. V is TRBV18 and J is TRBJ2-3; D possibly matches TRBD1 or TRBD2 (5 bases each). This CDR3 has 15 amino acids. Germline loops: CDR1 KGHSH, CDR2 LQKENI. The CDR3 DNA follows: TGTGCCTGCTCACCCCAACCGGGACGCACAGATACGCAGTATTTT. Amino acid sequence: CACSPQPGRTDTQYF. The full variable domain, its missing parts supplied by reference TRBV18 and TRBJ2-3, is NAGVMQNPRHLVRRRGQEARLRCSPMKGHSHVYWYRQLPEEGLKFMVYLQKENIIDESGMPKERFSAEFPKEGPSILRIQQVVRGDSAAYFCACSPQPGRTDTQYFGPGTRLTVL.

A word on this clonotype: A clone one base away is much larger, so this may be a read error. Lacking the conserved final phenylalanine or tryptophan, this CDR3 likely reflects a read error. The V call is TRBV6-2 or TRBV6-3, the J call TRBJ2-7, with a weak D call TRBD2 (5 bases). V was clipped by 5 bases and J by 1 base, with 12 bases between them. CDR3 length: 14 residues. Germline CDR1 MNHEY, CDR2 SVGEGT. CDR3 region: CASSIGGGSYEQYL. CDR3 sequence (DNA): TGTGCCAGCAGTATAGGTGGAGGATCCTACGAGCAGTACCTC.